A selection of T cell receptor beta chains follows, all from one sample in a study of blood T cell repertoires in COVID-19. Some clones are missing from TCRdb's copy, which holds only in-frame ones; the method was immunoSEQ multiplex PCR. The sample holds a few hundred thousand clones, more than 70% seen once. Sequencing was performed on peripheral blood. The receptors shown here come from a man aged 45 to 65 with active or convalescent COVID-19. CDR3s include the opening cysteine and the closing phenylalanine or tryptophan. Fields, in order: J gene, clone size, V gene, CDR3 protein. Where a row states a size, it is once, few, many or the class of an expanded clone; other rows omit it.

J gene: TRBJ2-1
clone size: NA
V gene: TRBV19
CDR3 protein: CASSMGTGSYNEQFF

J gene: TRBJ2-7
clone size: once
V gene: TRBV5-1
CDR3 protein: CASTPLEGGLSEQYF

J gene: TRBJ1-2
clone size: NA
V gene: TRBV28
CDR3 protein: CASSFSPPGQGAYGYTF

J gene: TRBJ2-7
clone size: NA
V gene: TRBV15
CDR3 protein: CATSRDHGGTPYEQYF

J gene: TRBJ1-5
clone size: NA
V gene: TRBV15
CDR3 protein: CATSPGYNQPQHF

J gene: TRBJ2-3
clone size: NA
V gene: TRBV27
CDR3 protein: CASSLGVSRLTDTQYF

J gene: TRBJ2-5
clone size: NA
V gene: TRBV7-2
CDR3 protein: CASSLASTSGQETQYF

J gene: TRBJ2-4
clone size: NA
V gene: TRBV5-8
CDR3 protein: CASRTRGPAKNIQYF

J gene: TRBJ1-2
clone size: NA
V gene: TRBV28
CDR3 protein: CASSYDAGGYTF

J gene: TRBJ1-2
clone size: NA
V gene: TRBV7-9
CDR3 protein: CASSLGRDNYGYTF

J gene: TRBJ1-1
clone size: NA
V gene: TRBV9
CDR3 protein: CASSAGHFNTEAFF

J gene: TRBJ1-2
clone size: few
V gene: TRBV28
CDR3 protein: CATRILQDYGYTF

J gene: TRBJ2-5
clone size: NA
V gene: TRBV9
CDR3 protein: CASSVGLGQETQYF

J gene: TRBJ2-5
clone size: NA
V gene: TRBV7-6
CDR3 protein: CASSSPGDGRDEYF

J gene: TRBJ1-1
clone size: NA
V gene: TRBV6-1
CDR3 protein: CASSEPGMNTEAFF

J gene: TRBJ2-3
clone size: once
V gene: TRBV7-9
CDR3 protein: CASSVQGWADTQYF

J gene: TRBJ1-1
clone size: NA
V gene: TRBV6-5
CDR3 protein: CASSYSWQVNTEAFF

J gene: TRBJ1-2
clone size: NA
V gene: TRBV28
CDR3 protein: CASSFNELDYGYTF

J gene: TRBJ2-7
clone size: NA
V gene: TRBV2
CDR3 protein: CASREPGLGLREQYF

J gene: TRBJ1-5
clone size: NA
V gene: TRBV7-6
CDR3 protein: CASSLGAGGANQPQHF

J gene: TRBJ1-1
clone size: NA
V gene: TRBV28
CDR3 protein: CASSLGGANTEAFF

J gene: TRBJ1-2
clone size: NA
V gene: TRBV9
CDR3 protein: CASSDGDRGTYGYTF

J gene: TRBJ1-1
clone size: NA
V gene: TRBV29-1
CDR3 protein: CSSQFGGPTEAFF

J gene: TRBJ2-3
clone size: NA
V gene: TRBV5-1
CDR3 protein: CASSLAGLPTDTQYF

J gene: TRBJ1-2
clone size: many
V gene: TRBV5-1
CDR3 protein: CASSLAPGLTGGYTF

J gene: TRBJ1-3
clone size: NA
V gene: TRBV5-1
CDR3 protein: CASSLAGTGFGNTIYF

J gene: TRBJ2-3
clone size: NA
V gene: TRBV6-4
CDR3 protein: CASSDSAGGRADTQYF

J gene: TRBJ2-1
clone size: NA
V gene: TRBV6-2/TRBV6-3
CDR3 protein: CASSEVPYNEQFF

J gene: TRBJ1-6
clone size: NA
V gene: TRBV19
CDR3 protein: CASSSSRGSLHF

J gene: TRBJ1-4
clone size: NA
V gene: TRBV10-3
CDR3 protein: CAISPRQGRGYQLFF

J gene: TRBJ1-4
clone size: NA
V gene: TRBV18
CDR3 protein: CASSPLPGTGGEKLFF

J gene: TRBJ1-2
clone size: NA
V gene: TRBV13
CDR3 protein: CASSFTEGVGGYTF

J gene: TRBJ2-7
clone size: NA
V gene: TRBV4-2
CDR3 protein: CASSQDMFAGGPPNEQYF

J gene: TRBJ1-5
clone size: NA
V gene: TRBV3-1/TRBV3-2
CDR3 protein: CASSHSGDQPQHF

J gene: TRBJ2-7
clone size: NA
V gene: TRBV30
CDR3 protein: CAWRLAGEQYF

J gene: TRBJ1-4
clone size: NA
V gene: TRBV5-1
CDR3 protein: CASSLDSQYEKLFF

J gene: TRBJ1-1
clone size: NA
V gene: TRBV27
CDR3 protein: CASSLSGGVTEAFF

J gene: TRBJ1-1
clone size: NA
V gene: TRBV19
CDR3 protein: CASSIGGVMNTEAFF

J gene: TRBJ2-3
clone size: NA
V gene: TRBV5-4
CDR3 protein: CASSPGGISTDTQYF

J gene: TRBJ2-7
clone size: few
V gene: TRBV20-1
CDR3 protein: CSASPREIHYEQYF

J gene: TRBJ2-1
clone size: once
V gene: TRBV28
CDR3 protein: CASSSLQGAPSYNEQFF

J gene: TRBJ1-4
clone size: NA
V gene: TRBV19
CDR3 protein: CASSITRVNEKLFF

J gene: TRBJ2-7
clone size: NA
V gene: TRBV28
CDR3 protein: CASSFVGGPSQHEQYF

J gene: TRBJ1-4
clone size: NA
V gene: TRBV11-2
CDR3 protein: CASSPGTGVNEKLFF

J gene: TRBJ1-2
clone size: NA
V gene: TRBV14
CDR3 protein: CASRLSGGGYGYTF

J gene: TRBJ2-1
clone size: NA
V gene: TRBV9
CDR3 protein: CASSSVSGGSYNEQFF

J gene: TRBJ2-4
clone size: once
V gene: TRBV2
CDR3 protein: CASSFPRDYYIQYF

J gene: TRBJ1-5
clone size: few
V gene: TRBV19
CDR3 protein: CASRTLDRRWGNQPQHF

J gene: TRBJ2-3
clone size: NA
V gene: TRBV11-3
CDR3 protein: CASSLRTSGTDTQYF

J gene: TRBJ2-7
clone size: NA
V gene: TRBV7-2
CDR3 protein: CASSLLGADYEQYF

J gene: TRBJ1-5
clone size: NA
V gene: TRBV6-5
CDR3 protein: CASRPDSSNQPQHF

J gene: TRBJ1-1
clone size: few
V gene: TRBV30
CDR3 protein: CAWQASPGDTEAFF

J gene: TRBJ2-5
clone size: NA
V gene: TRBV6-5
CDR3 protein: CASSLGGGQETQYF

J gene: TRBJ1-2
clone size: NA
V gene: TRBV30
CDR3 protein: CVLGGGSDGYTF

J gene: TRBJ1-1
clone size: NA
V gene: TRBV11-3
CDR3 protein: CATTMGAPGSGPNTEAFF